Listed here are 11 T cell receptor beta chains from one sample, sequenced in a study of T cell responses to AZD1222 COVID-19 vaccine. Assay used: immunoSEQ multiplex PCR; TCRdb lists only in-frame clones, some missing. The top ten clones hold approximately 1.3% of a sample with approximately 110,000 clones, roughly 84% of them seen once. The sequences come from peripheral blood, collected on day 0 of AZD1222 vaccination. The receptors derive from an adult in good health.

The genes are TRBV2 and TRBJ2-5; 7 bases map to TRBD2. After removal of 8 bases from V and 4 bases from J, the junction contained 7 bases not matched to a gene. CDR1 SNHLY and CDR2 FYNNEI come from the germline V gene. The CDR3 consists of 13 residues. The DNA of the CDR3 is TGTGCCAGCTCGGGGGGACCGGGAGAGACCCAGTACTTC. It codes for CASSGGPGETQYF. The variable domain in full, with the rest retrieved from reference TRBV2 and TRBJ2-5, is EPEVTQTPSHQVTQMGQEVILRCVPISNHLYFYWYRQILGQKVEFLVSFYNNEISEKSEIFDDQFSVERPDGSNFTLKIRSTKLEDSAMYFCASSGGPGETQYFGPGTRLLVL.

This clone was picked up one time. V gene TRBV7-9 combines with J gene TRBJ1-4; 9 nucleotides agree with TRBD1. J gave up 0 bases and V 3 bases, and 8 bases lay outside the gene matches. The CDR3 has 18 residues. CDR1 and CDR2 (germline): SEHNR, FQNEAQ (reference sequence). The CDR3: CASSLGDRALATNEKLFF. The CDR3 DNA follows: TGTGCCAGCAGCTTGGGGGACAGGGCACTTGCAACTAATGAAAAACTGTTTTTT.

The chain links TRBV25-1 to TRBJ2-5; 9 bases line up with TRBD2. The CDR3 runs to 14 residues. CDR1 is MGHDK and CDR2 is SYGVNS in the germline V gene. V was pared by 3 bases and J by 5 bases, with 4 bases of the junction left unmatched. Written as DNA, the CDR3 is TGTGCCAGCAGTGACGCGGGGGGGCCGGAGACCCAGTACTTC. It codes for CASSDAGGPETQYF.

DNA of the CDR3: TGCGCCAGCAGCTATTCACAGGTATACAATGAGCAGTTCTTC. Its translation: CASSYSQVYNEQFF. The rearrangement links TRBV5-1 to TRBJ2-1, with D maybe TRBD1 (5 bases). This CDR3 has 14 residues. The ends were cut back, 3 bases at V and 4 bases at J, with 11 bases in the middle. Per the germline V gene, CDR1 is SGHRS and CDR2 is YFSETQ.

The CDR3 DNA follows: TGTGCCATCACCGGGCAGGGCTCCTACAATGAGCAGTTCTTC. Protein: CAITGQGSYNEQFF. The chain is built from TRBV10-3 and TRBJ2-1; the D gene is possibly TRBD1 (5 bases). The germline V gene encodes CDR1 ENHRY and CDR2 SYGVKD. This CDR3 is built from 14 residues. V was cut by 7 bases and J by 0 bases, with 10 bases left in between.

The J gene is TRBJ1-1, the V gene TRBV5-1; 8 nucleotides match TRBD1. The CDR3 consists of 18 residues. Germline CDR1 SGHRS, CDR2 YFSETQ. V gave up 4 bases and J gave up 4 bases; unmatched junction bases: 18. The chain's CDR3 is CASSATLQGAGGSTEAFF. Here the CDR3 DNA reads TGCGCCAGCAGCGCAACCCTCCAGGGGGCTGGAGGGAGCACTGAAGCTTTCTTT. The full variable domain, with the rest looked up from reference TRBV5-1 and TRBJ1-1, is KAGVTQTPRYLIKTRGQQVTLSCSPISGHRSVSWYQQTPGQGLQFLFEYFSETQRNKGNFPGRFSGRQFSNSRSEMNVSTLELGDSALYLCASSATLQGAGGSTEAFFGQGTRLTVV.

V is TRBV19 and J is TRBJ1-5, with 10 bases aligning to TRBD1. The CDR3 runs to 15 residues. After removal of 6 bases from V and 6 bases from J, the junction contained 8 bases not matched to a gene. The germline V gene encodes CDR1 LNHDA and CDR2 SQIVND (reference sequence). The CDR3 region has the DNA TGTGCCAGTAGACCCGGGACAGGGGCCGGTCAGCCCCAGCATTTT. It codes for CASRPGTGAGQPQHF.

The V gene is TRBV4-3, the J gene TRBJ1-1; 10 bases match TRBD1. The germline CDR1 and CDR2 sequences are LGHNA and YSLEER. The CDR3 extends over 17 amino acids. V lost 0 bases and J lost 6; bases outside the gene matches: 10. The CDR3 spells CASSQDGADRGLPEAFF. For the CDR3, the DNA is TGCGCCAGCAGCCAAGATGGGGCTGACAGGGGGCTCCCTGAAGCTTTCTTT.

This chain connects TRBV12-3 or TRBV12-4 to TRBJ1-2; no clear D gene. The CDR3 has 12 residues. V was shortened by 6 bases and J by 4 bases, with 9 bases between the two germline ends. The CDR3 is CASSPRFYGYTF. Written as DNA, the CDR3 is TGTGCCAGCAGCCCGAGGTTCTATGGCTACACCTTC.

This clone was found once. This chain links TRBV11-2 with TRBJ1-2; D not certain. With 5 bases removed from V and 4 bases from J, the gap between germline ends came to 20 bases. Germline-derived CDR1 and CDR2 are SGHAT and FQNNGV. This CDR3 contains 16 residues. DNA of the CDR3: TGTGCCAGCAGCCTCGGACGGGGTACCCTAGTCTATGGCTACACCTTC. Translating it yields CASSLGRGTLVYGYTF.

This chain links TRBV3-1 (or the pseudogene TRBV3-2) with TRBJ2-3; D not certain. Trimming removed 2 bases at V and 0 bases at J, with 3 bases between. Looked up from germline, CDR1 is LGHDT and CDR2 is YNNKEL (reference sequence). CDR3 length: 13 amino acids. The CDR3 reads CASSQTSTDTQYF. CDR3 nucleotide sequence: TGTGCCAGCAGCCAAACTAGCACAGATACGCAGTATTTT.